The T cell receptor beta chain under discussion was sequenced for a study of identifying expanded T cells in peripheral blood. The study, taken as a whole, reports: Approximately 1.1 clones differed between technical replicates, versus about 15 and 19 over time. Variance in clone template counts between approximately 2-week samples significantly increased with total template count across all healthy donors.

The assay was immunoSEQ multiplex PCR, and TCRdb's table has in-frame clones only and misses some. This sample has about 100,000 clones, with 75% to 90% found just once. For this clone: The antigen is not known.

Germline values: CDR1 MNHNS, CDR2 SASEGT. This CDR3 is built from 12 residues. V was shortened by 2 bases and J by 8 bases, with 9 bases between the two germline ends. This clonotype originated in a person aged 18 to 69 in good health. The chain links TRBV6-1 to TRBJ1-1; D perhaps matches TRBD1 (5 bases). Sample: blood. The CDR3 bases are TGTGCCAGCAGTGAAAGACAGAAGGAAGCTTTCTTT. It codes for CASSERQKEAFF.